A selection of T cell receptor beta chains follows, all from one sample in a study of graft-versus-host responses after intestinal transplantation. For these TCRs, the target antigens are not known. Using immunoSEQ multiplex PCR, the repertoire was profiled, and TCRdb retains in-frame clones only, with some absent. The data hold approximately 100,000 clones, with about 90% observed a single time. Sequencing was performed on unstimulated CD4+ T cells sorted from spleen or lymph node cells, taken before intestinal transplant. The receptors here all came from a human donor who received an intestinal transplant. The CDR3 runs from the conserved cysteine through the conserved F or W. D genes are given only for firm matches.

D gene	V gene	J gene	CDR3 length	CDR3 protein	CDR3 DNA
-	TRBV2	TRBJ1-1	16	CASSEKDSRRWTEAFF	TGTGCCAGCAGTGAGAAGGACAGCCGAAGGTGGACTGAAGCTTTCTTT
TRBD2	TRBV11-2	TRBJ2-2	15	CASSFLAGTPGELFF	TGTGCCAGCAGCTTTTTAGCGGGTACTCCGGGGGAGCTGTTTTTT
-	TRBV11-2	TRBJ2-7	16	CASSNHRGSGSYEQYF	TGTGCCAGCAGCAACCATAGGGGTAGCGGCTCTTACGAGCAGTACTTC
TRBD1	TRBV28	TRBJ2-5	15	CASSLYRGRQETQYF	TGTGCCAGCAGTTTATACAGGGGGAGGCAAGAGACCCAGTACTTC
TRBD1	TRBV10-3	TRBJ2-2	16	CAISRAGTGGTGELFF	TGTGCCATCAGTCGGGCCGGGACAGGGGGAACCGGGGAGCTGTTTTTT
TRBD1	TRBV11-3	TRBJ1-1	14	CASSLTGVATEAFF	TGTGCCAGCAGCTTGACAGGGGTTGCCACTGAAGCTTTCTTT
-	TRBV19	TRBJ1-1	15	CASSLRTAINTEAFF	TGTGCCAGTAGTCTCAGGACAGCAATAAACACTGAAGCTTTCTTT
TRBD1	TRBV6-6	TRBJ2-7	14	CASSKWDRVNEQYF	TGTGCCAGCAGTAAATGGGACAGGGTCAACGAGCAGTACTTC
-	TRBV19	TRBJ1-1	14	CASSIIGGYTEAFF	TGTGCCAGTAGTATCATCGGGGGGTACACTGAAGCTTTCTTT
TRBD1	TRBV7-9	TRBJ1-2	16	CASSSHFDRGNYGYTF	TGTGCCAGCAGCTCCCATTTCGACAGGGGGAACTATGGCTACACCTTC